This record concerns one TCR beta chain sequence. Its target is not known. The data belong to a study of T cell repertoires in cytomegalovirus infection. Background on the study: The study used recently identified HLA-C-restricted and well-studied HLA-B-restricted CMV epitopes. Carrying CMV and the relevant HLA type showed in public TCR beta signatures. Whole-study findings and limits: CMV carriers with the relevant HLA were identified by cumulative public TCR beta family frequency. Clonotypes of TCR beta that were HLA-C-restricted and CMV-specific dominated the ex vivo response.

Trimming pared 1 base from V and 6 bases from J, leaving 9 bases between. The CDR3 is 13 residues long. Germline V gives CDR1 LGHDT, CDR2 YNNKEL (reference sequence). TCRdb fed the reads into MiXCR, producing one record per CDR3 protein. Of 110,000 or so distinct CDR3 sequences in the sample, under 30% were seen once. The rearrangement uses TRBV3-1 and TRBJ1-2, with a tentative D call TRBD1 (5 bases). The receptor was derived from a human donor in good health (CMV status not recorded). Some clones in this sample may be carry-over from other donors' samples. Sequencing used CD8+ T cells from cultured PBMCs, obtained from culture after CMV antigen stimulation. The DNA of the CDR3 is TGTGCCAGCAGCCAAGGGGGCCAGGATGGCTACACCTTC. Its translation is CASSQGGQDGYTF.